The clone carrying this T cell receptor (beta chain) was found many times. No antigen is known for it. The sequenced template was RNA, covering the TCR beta CDR3 region. RT-PCR was first run with HTBI primers, then multiplex PCR in a second round. TCRdb reprocessed the multiplex PCR reads via MiXCR and lists one record per CDR3 protein. Here the sample spans about 1.1 million distinct CDR3 sequences, less than 45% being singletons. The data stem from a study of Graves' ophthalmopathy and Graves' hyperthyroidism. Findings and limits, study-wide: Blood was where most expanded thyroid clonotypes above 0.001 frequency also turned up.

Enrollment excluded any patients with other autoimmune diseases, uncontrolled infections, pregnancy or lactation. The CDR3 length is 14 residues. V lost 2 bases, J lost 3 bases, and 4 bases stayed unmatched. Germline V gene data show CDR1 as LNHDA and CDR2 as SQIVND (reference sequence). Sequencing used peripheral blood or thyroid tissue (not recorded which). The rearrangement joins TRBV19 to TRBJ2-7, with 7 bases lining up with TRBD2. The origin of this receptor is an adult man with Graves' hyperthyroidism. CDR3 sequence (DNA): TGTGCCAGTAGTATATCTAGCGGAAACTACGAGCAGTACTTC. As protein: CASSISSGNYEQYF.